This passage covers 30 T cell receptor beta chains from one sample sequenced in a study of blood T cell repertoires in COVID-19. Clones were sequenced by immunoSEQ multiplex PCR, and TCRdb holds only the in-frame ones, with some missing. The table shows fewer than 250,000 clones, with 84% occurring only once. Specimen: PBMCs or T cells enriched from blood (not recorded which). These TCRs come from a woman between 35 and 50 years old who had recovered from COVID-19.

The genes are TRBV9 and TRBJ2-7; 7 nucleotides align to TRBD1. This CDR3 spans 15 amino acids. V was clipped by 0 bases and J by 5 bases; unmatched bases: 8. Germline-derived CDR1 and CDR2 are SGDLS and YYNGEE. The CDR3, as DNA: TGTGCCAGCAGCGTAGGGGGAGAGGGGGCCCACGAGCAGTACGTC. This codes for CASSVGGEGAHEQYV.

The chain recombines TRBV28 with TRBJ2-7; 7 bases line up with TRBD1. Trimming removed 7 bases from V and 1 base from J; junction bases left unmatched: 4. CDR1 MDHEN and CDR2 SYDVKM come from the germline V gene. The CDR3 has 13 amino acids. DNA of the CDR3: TGTGCCAGCAACGACAGGGCATCCTACGAGCAGTACTTC. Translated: CASNDRASYEQYF.

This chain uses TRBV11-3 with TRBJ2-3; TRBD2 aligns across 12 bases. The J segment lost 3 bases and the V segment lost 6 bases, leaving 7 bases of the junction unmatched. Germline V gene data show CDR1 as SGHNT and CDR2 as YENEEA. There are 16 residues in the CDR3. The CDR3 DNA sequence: TGTGCCAGCAGACTAGCGGGAGGTTTTGAAACAGATACGCAGTATTTT. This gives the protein CASRLAGGFETDTQYF.

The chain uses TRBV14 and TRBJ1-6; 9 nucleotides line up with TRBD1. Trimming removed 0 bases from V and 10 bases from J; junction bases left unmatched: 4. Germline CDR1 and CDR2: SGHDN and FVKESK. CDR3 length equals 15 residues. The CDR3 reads CASSQEGQGGSPLHF. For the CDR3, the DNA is TGTGCCAGCAGCCAAGAGGGACAGGGAGGCTCACCCCTCCACTTT.

CDR3 bases: TGTGCCAGCAGTTTCCCGGGGGACAGGGCGGAAGGGAATTCACCCCTCCACTTT. Protein: CASSFPGDRAEGNSPLHF. The V and J genes are TRBV28 and TRBJ1-6; TRBD1 aligns across 9 bases. Germline values: CDR1 MDHEN, CDR2 SYDVKM. J lost 7 bases, V lost 3 bases, and 13 bases had no gene match. The CDR3 runs to 18 residues.

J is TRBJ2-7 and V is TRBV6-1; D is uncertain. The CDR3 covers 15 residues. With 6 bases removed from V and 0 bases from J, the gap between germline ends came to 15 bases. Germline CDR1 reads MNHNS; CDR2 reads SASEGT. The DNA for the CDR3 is TGTGCCAGCAGCCGCAAACAAGGAGCCTCCTACGAGCAGTACGTC. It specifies CASSRKQGASYEQYV.

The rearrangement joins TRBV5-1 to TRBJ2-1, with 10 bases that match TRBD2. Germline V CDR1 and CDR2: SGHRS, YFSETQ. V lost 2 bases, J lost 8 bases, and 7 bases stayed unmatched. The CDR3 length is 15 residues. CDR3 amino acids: CASSLGAGGPDEQFF. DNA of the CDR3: TGCGCCAGCAGCTTAGGAGCGGGAGGGCCCGATGAGCAGTTCTTC.

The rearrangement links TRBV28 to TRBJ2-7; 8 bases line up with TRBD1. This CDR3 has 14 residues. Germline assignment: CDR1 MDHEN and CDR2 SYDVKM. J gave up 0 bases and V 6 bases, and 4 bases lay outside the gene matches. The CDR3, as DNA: TGTGCCAGCAGCCTGGACAGGGCCTCCTACGAGCAGTACTTC. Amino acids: CASSLDRASYEQYF.

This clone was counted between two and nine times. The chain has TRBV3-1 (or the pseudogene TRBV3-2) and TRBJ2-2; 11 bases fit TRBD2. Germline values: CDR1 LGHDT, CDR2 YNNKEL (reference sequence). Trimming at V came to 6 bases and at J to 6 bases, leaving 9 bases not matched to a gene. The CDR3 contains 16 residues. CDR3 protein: CASSPIAGGGSGELFF. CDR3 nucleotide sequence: TGTGCCAGCAGTCCCATAGCGGGAGGGGGTTCCGGGGAGCTGTTTTTT.

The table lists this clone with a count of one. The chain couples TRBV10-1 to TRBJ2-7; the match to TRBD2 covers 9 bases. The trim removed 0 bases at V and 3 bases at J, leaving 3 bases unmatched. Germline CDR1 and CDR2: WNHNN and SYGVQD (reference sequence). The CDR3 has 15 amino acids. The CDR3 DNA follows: TGCGCCAGCAGTGAGTCGGGACTAGCCCTCTACGAGCAGTACTTC. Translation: CASSESGLALYEQYF.

Here the CDR3 DNA reads TGTGCCACCAGGGACAGGCGAGCTTCTGGGGCCAACGTCCTGACTTTC. This gives the protein CATRDRRASGANVLTF. This chain joins TRBV19 and TRBJ2-6, with 8 bases matching TRBD1. Germline lookup yields CDR1 LNHDA and CDR2 SQIVND (reference sequence). The CDR3 contains 16 residues. The J segment lost 1 base and the V segment lost 10 bases, leaving 9 bases of the junction unmatched.

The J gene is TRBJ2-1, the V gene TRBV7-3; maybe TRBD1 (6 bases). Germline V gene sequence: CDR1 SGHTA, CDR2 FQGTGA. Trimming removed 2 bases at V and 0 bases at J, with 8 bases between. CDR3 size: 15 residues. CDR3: CASSLGGPSYNEQFF. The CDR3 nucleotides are TGTGCCAGCAGCTTAGGGGGCCCCTCCTACAATGAGCAGTTCTTC.

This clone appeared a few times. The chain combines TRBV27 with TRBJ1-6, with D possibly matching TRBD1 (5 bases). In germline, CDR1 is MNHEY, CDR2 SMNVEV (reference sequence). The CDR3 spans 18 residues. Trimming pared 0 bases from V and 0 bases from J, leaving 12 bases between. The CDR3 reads CASSLSAGLSSYNSPLHF. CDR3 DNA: TGTGCCAGCAGTTTATCGGCAGGGCTGAGCTCCTATAATTCACCCCTCCACTTT.

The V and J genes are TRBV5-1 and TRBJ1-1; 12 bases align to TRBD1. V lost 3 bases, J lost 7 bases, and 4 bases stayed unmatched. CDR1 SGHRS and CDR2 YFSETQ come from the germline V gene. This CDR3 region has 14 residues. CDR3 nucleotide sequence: TGCGCCAGCAGCTCGGGACAGGGGGCAGGTGAAGCTTTCTTT. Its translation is CASSSGQGAGEAFF. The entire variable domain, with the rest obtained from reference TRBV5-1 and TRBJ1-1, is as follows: KAGVTQTPRYLIKTRGQQVTLSCSPISGHRSVSWYQQTPGQGLQFLFEYFSETQRNKGNFPGRFSGRQFSNSRSEMNVSTLELGDSALYLCASSSGQGAGEAFFGQGTRLTVV.

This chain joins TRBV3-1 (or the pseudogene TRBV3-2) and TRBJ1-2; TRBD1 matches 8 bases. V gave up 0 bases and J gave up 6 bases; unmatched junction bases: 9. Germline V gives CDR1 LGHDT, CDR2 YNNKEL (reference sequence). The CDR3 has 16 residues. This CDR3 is CASSQDSGQGANGYTF. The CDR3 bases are TGTGCCAGCAGCCAAGATAGCGGGCAGGGGGCGAATGGCTACACCTTC.

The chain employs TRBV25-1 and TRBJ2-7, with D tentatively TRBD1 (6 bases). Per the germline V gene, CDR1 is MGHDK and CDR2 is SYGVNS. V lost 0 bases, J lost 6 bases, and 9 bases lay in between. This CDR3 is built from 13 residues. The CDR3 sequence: CASSEYSGAEQYF. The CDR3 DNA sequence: TGTGCCAGCAGTGAATACTCAGGGGCCGAGCAGTACTTC.

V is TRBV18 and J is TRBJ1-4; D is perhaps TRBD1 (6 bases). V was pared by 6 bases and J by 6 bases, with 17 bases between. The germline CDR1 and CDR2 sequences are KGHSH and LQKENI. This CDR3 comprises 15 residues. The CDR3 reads CASSEFTGKDEKLFF. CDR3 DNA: TGTGCCAGCTCGGAATTCACAGGGAAAGATGAAAAACTGTTTTTT.

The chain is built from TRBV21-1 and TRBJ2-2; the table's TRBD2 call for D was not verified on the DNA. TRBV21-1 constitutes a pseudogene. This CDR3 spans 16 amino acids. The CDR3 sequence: CASSRGGRADTGELFF. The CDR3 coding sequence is TGTGCCAGCAGCAGGGGCGGGAGGGCCGATACCGGGGAGCTGTTTTTT.

The chain's CDR3 is CASSYPGLQETQYF. The CDR3 DNA is TGTGCCAGCAGCTATCCGGGGTTACAAGAGACCCAGTACTTC. This sequence joins TRBV11-3 and TRBJ2-5, with a tentative D call TRBD2 (5 bases). The CDR3 loop spans 14 amino acids. The germline CDR1 and CDR2 sequences are SGHNT and YENEEA. Trimming removed 4 bases from V and 2 bases from J, with 11 bases in between. The variable domain in full, with the rest retrieved from reference TRBV11-3 and TRBJ2-5, is EAGVVQSPRYKIIEKKQPVAFWCNPISGHNTLYWYLQNLGQGPELLIRYENEEAVDDSQLPKDRFSAERLKGVDSTLKIQPAELGDSAVYLCASSYPGLQETQYFGPGTRLLVL.

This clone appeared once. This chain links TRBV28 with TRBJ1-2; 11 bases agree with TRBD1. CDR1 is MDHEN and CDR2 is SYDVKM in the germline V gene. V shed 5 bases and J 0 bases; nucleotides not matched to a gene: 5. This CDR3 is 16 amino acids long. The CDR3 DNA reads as TGTGCCAGCAGTCTTGGACAGGGGGCCACTAACTATGGCTACACCTTC. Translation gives CASSLGQGATNYGYTF.

CDR3 sequence reads: CAWKGMGAHTGELFF. CDR3 DNA sequence: TGTGCCTGGAAGGGGATGGGGGCTCACACCGGGGAGCTGTTTTTT. The V and J genes are TRBV30 and TRBJ2-2; a possible D gene is TRBD1 (6 bases). Germline CDR1 and CDR2: GTSNPN and SVGIG (reference sequence). The CDR3 has 15 residues. V lost 4 bases and J 3 bases, leaving 15 bases between the germline ends.

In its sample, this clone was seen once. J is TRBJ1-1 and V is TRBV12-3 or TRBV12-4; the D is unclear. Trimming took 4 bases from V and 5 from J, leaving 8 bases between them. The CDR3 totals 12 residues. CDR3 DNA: TGTGCCAGCAGTTCTCAGAGGACTGAAGCTTTCTTT. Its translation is CASSSQRTEAFF.

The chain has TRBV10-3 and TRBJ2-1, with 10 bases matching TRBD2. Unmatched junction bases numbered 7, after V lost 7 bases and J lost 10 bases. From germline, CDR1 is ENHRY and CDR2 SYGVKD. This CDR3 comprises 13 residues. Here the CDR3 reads CAITSGREGEQFF. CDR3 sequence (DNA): TGTGCCATCACCAGCGGGAGGGAGGGCGAGCAGTTCTTC.

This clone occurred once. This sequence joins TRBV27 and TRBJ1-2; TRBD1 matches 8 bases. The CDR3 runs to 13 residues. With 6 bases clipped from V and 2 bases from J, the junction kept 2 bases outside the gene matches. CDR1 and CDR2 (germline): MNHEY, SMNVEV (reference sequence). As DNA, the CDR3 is TGTGCCAGCAGACGACAGGGGAACTATGGCTACACCTTC. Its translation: CASRRQGNYGYTF.

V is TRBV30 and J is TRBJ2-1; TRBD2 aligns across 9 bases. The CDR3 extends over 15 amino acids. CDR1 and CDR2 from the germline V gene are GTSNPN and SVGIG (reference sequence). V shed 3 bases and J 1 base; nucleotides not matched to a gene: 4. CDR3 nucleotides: TGTGCCTGGAGGGCTAGCGGGAAATCCTACAATGAGCAGTTCTTC. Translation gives CAWRASGKSYNEQFF.

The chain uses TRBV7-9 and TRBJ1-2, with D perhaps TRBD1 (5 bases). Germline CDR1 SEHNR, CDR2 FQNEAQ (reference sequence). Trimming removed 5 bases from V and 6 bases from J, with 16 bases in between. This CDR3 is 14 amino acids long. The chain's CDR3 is CASSNGGRGNGYTF. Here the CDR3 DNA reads TGTGCCAGCAGCAACGGGGGAAGAGGGAATGGCTACACCTTC.

CDR3 nucleotide sequence: TGTGCCAGCAGCTTAAAGGCGGGTGGAGAGACCCAGTACTTC. Residues: CASSLKAGGETQYF. V is TRBV7-3 and J is TRBJ2-5, with D perhaps TRBD2 (5 bases). The CDR3 is made up of 14 amino acids. Germline V gives CDR1 SGHTA, CDR2 FQGTGA. V dropped 1 base and J dropped 4 bases, with 10 bases sitting between them.

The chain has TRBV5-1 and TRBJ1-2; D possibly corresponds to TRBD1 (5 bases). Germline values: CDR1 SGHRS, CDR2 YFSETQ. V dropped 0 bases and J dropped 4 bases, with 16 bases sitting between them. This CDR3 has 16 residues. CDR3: CASSLAHIDSVYGYTF. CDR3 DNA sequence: TGCGCCAGCAGCTTGGCCCATATAGACAGTGTCTATGGCTACACCTTC.

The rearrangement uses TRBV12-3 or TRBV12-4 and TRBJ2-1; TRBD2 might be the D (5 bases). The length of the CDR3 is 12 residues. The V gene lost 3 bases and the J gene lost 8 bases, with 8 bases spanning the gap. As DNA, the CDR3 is TGTGCCAGCAGTTTGCTAGCCCATGAGCAGTTCTTC. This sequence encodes CASSLLAHEQFF.

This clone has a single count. This CDR3 is CASSLGGGKETQYF. The CDR3 region has the DNA TGCGCCAGCAGCTTGGGGGGCGGGAAAGAGACCCAGTACTTC. The gene calls are TRBV5-1 and TRBJ2-5, with D possibly being TRBD2 (6 bases). V lost 0 bases, J lost 3 bases, and 9 bases lay in between. Germline assignment: CDR1 SGHRS and CDR2 YFSETQ. CDR3 length equals 14 residues.